These 20 T cell receptor beta chains originate from one sample sequenced in a study of glioma-infiltrating T cells after dendritic cell vaccination (dated by TCRdb to 2016 to 2017). The time point label here, explained by the study, means: after dendritic cell vaccination, including at tumor progression/relapse. Library prep was done by the immunoSEQ multiplex PCR assay. TCRdb retrieved this table from immuneACCESS and kept in-frame rearrangements only. Not all clones are present; in checked studies, unresolved V genes account for under half, and no reason is known for the remainder. For this sample the table gives approximately 92,000 clones, of which 75% to 90% were detected only once. The ten largest clones take up around 5.4% of the sample. The source was blood, collected after dendritic cell vaccination. The receptors come from a human donor with glioblastoma.

The rearrangement joins TRBV6-5 to TRBJ2-1, with TRBD2 matching 7 bases. The V gene's germline CDR1 is MNHEY and CDR2 SVGAGI. V shed 2 bases and J 6 bases; nucleotides not matched to a gene: 7. There are 15 residues in the CDR3. This CDR3 is CASSYERLASNEQFF. The CDR3 DNA reads TGTGCCAGCAGTTACGAGAGACTAGCCTCCAATGAGCAGTTCTTC.

V usage is TRBV25-1 and J usage is TRBJ2-5; TRBD2 matches at 8 bases. Germline loops: CDR1 MGHDK, CDR2 SYGVNS. The CDR3 runs to 15 residues. With 6 bases clipped from V and 2 bases from J, the junction kept 8 bases outside the gene matches. The CDR3 protein is CASSPVSGGQETQYF. The DNA of the CDR3 is TGTGCCAGCAGCCCAGTAAGCGGGGGACAAGAGACCCAGTACTTC.

The chain is built from TRBV30 and TRBJ1-3, with 8 bases fitting TRBD1. V lost 0 bases, J lost 1 base, and 8 bases stayed unmatched. The CDR3 has 17 amino acids. The V gene's germline CDR1 is GTSNPN and CDR2 SVGIG (reference sequence). The CDR3 DNA is TGTGCCTGGAGTGTACCTAGGCAGGGGGCGTCTGGAAACACCATATATTTT. Protein sequence: CAWSVPRQGASGNTIYF.

This chain joins TRBV5-1 and TRBJ1-4; tentatively, D is TRBD1 (6 bases). The length of the CDR3 is 14 residues. Trimming removed 7 bases from V and 7 bases from J, with 17 bases in between. Looked up from germline, CDR1 is SGHRS and CDR2 is YFSETQ. The CDR3 DNA reads as TGCGCCAGCGCAACTAGGGGGTTGAGTGAAAAACTGTTTTTT. It yields the protein CASATRGLSEKLFF.

The chain carries TRBV5-1 and TRBJ1-1, with 11 bases that match TRBD1. Germline V gives CDR1 SGHRS, CDR2 YFSETQ. V trimming: 1 base; J trimming: 1 base; junction bases outside the gene matches: 12. This CDR3 region has 19 residues. The DNA of the CDR3 is TGCGCCAGCAGCTTGACGAGCGGGGACAGGGGGGAAGAGAACACTGAAGCTTTCTTT. Its protein product is CASSLTSGDRGEENTEAFF.

This clone was counted between two and nine times. CDR3 nucleotides: TGTGCCAGTAGTATTCGGGCAGGGGGCTCTGGAAACACCATATATTTT. Protein: CASSIRAGGSGNTIYF. The chain combines TRBV19 with TRBJ1-3; TRBD1 aligns across 7 bases. This CDR3 spans 16 amino acids. Germline V gene data show CDR1 as LNHDA and CDR2 as SQIVND (reference sequence). The J segment lost 0 bases and the V segment lost 3 bases, leaving 5 bases of the junction unmatched.

The J gene is TRBJ1-2, the V gene TRBV6-4, with 8 bases matching TRBD1. This CDR3 contains 15 residues. V lost 0 bases to trimming and J lost 5 bases; unmatched junction nucleotides: 5. CDR1 is MRHNA, CDR2 SNTAGT, per germline. CDR3 in amino acids: CASSDSSGGEYGYTF. The CDR3 DNA follows: TGTGCCAGCAGTGACTCGTCAGGGGGCGAATATGGCTACACCTTC.

This clone was recorded only once. This sequence joins TRBV4-1 and TRBJ2-7, with D possibly TRBD2 on 7 matching bases. The V end lost 6 bases, the J end lost 0 bases, and 15 bases lay between the germline ends. CDR1 and CDR2 (germline): MGHRA, YSYEKL. The CDR3 is 15 residues long. As DNA, the CDR3 is TGCGCCAGCAGACATAGGGGGGGAGGCTCCTACGAGCAGTACTTC. This sequence encodes CASRHRGGGSYEQYF.

V usage is TRBV28 and J usage is TRBJ2-5; 8 bases line up with TRBD1. The trim removed 4 bases at V and 1 base at J, leaving 8 bases unmatched. Germline V gene sequence: CDR1 MDHEN, CDR2 SYDVKM. The CDR3 extends over 16 amino acids. The CDR3 loop reads CASSWTGPMIQETQYF. As DNA, the CDR3 is TGTGCCAGCAGTTGGACAGGGCCCATGATCCAAGAGACCCAGTACTTC.

The chain employs TRBV7-8 and TRBJ2-7, with 10 bases that match TRBD2. This CDR3 region has 15 residues. Germline assignment: CDR1 SGHVS and CDR2 FQNEAQ. Trimming cost V 2 bases and J 6 bases; bases outside gene matches: 7. CDR3 loop: CASSLTGTSVSEQYF. Here the CDR3 DNA reads TGTGCCAGCAGCTTAACCGGGACTAGCGTCTCCGAGCAGTACTTC. Supplemented by reference TRBV7-8 and TRBJ2-7, the full variable domain reads GAGVSQSPRYKVAKRGQDVALRCDPISGHVSLFWYQQALGQGPEFLTYFQNEAQLDKSGLPSDRFFAERPEGSVSTLKIQRTQQEDSAVYLCASSLTGTSVSEQYFGPGTRLTVT.

V is TRBV9 and J is TRBJ1-4, with 8 bases identical to TRBD1. From germline, CDR1 is SGDLS and CDR2 YYNGEE. The trim removed 2 bases at V and 4 bases at J, leaving 4 bases unmatched. The CDR3 spans 15 residues. This chain's CDR3 is CASSVGDRINEKLFF. The CDR3 coding sequence is TGTGCCAGCAGCGTTGGGGACAGGATTAATGAAAAACTGTTTTTT.

This clone was found a few times. The chain uses TRBV6-1 and TRBJ1-4; D remains unclear. V dropped 6 bases and J dropped 3 bases, with 11 bases sitting between them. Per germline, CDR1 MNHNS and CDR2 SASEGT. The length of the CDR3 is 14 residues. The CDR3 region has the DNA TGTGCCAGCAGCGCAGGACTTTCTAATGAAAAACTGTTTTTT. Translation gives CASSAGLSNEKLFF.

The CDR3 nucleotides are TGTGCCAGCAAAAGACAGGGGGGTGGAAACACCATATATTTT. Translated: CASKRQGGGNTIYF. The rearrangement joins TRBV2 to TRBJ1-3; 9 positions match TRBD1. There are 14 residues in the CDR3. CDR1 and CDR2 (germline): SNHLY, FYNNEI. The trim removed 7 bases at V and 3 bases at J, leaving 4 bases unmatched.

This sequence joins TRBV29-1 and TRBJ1-2; the D is unclear. CDR1 SQVTM and CDR2 ANQGSEA come from the germline V gene. The V gene lost 0 bases and the J gene lost 6 bases, with 11 bases spanning the gap. This CDR3 spans 13 amino acids. DNA for the CDR3: TGCAGCGTTGAAGATCGGGCGGGTAATGGCTACACCTTC. This gives the protein CSVEDRAGNGYTF.

The chain has TRBV7-9 and TRBJ2-7; D may be TRBD1 (5 bases). The CDR3 is 14 residues long. Trimming took 6 bases from V and 0 from J, leaving 12 bases between them. From germline, CDR1 is SEHNR and CDR2 FQNEAQ (reference sequence). The CDR3 DNA sequence: TGTGCCAGCAGTCCCACAGGACCCTCCTACGAGCAGTACTTC. As protein: CASSPTGPSYEQYF.

V and J are TRBV5-1 and TRBJ2-5; D is possibly TRBD2 (5 bases). The ends were cut back, 0 bases at V and 2 bases at J, with 8 bases in the middle. This CDR3 has 14 residues. CDR1 is SGHRS and CDR2 is YFSETQ in the germline V gene. The CDR3 sequence is CASSLGTGQETQYF. The CDR3 nucleotides read TGCGCCAGCAGCTTGGGGACGGGACAAGAGACCCAGTACTTC.

The chain uses TRBV2 and TRBJ2-2, with D possibly matching TRBD1 (5 bases). The germline V gene has CDR1 SNHLY and CDR2 FYNNEI. CDR3 length: 14 residues. V was trimmed by 6 bases and J by 0 bases, leaving 8 bases between them. CDR3 DNA: TGTGCCAGCAGGGGGCCTACGAACACCGGGGAGCTGTTTTTT. As protein: CASRGPTNTGELFF.

The V call is TRBV19, the J call TRBJ2-6; 11 bases line up with TRBD1. The CDR3 sequence is 15 residues long. From germline, CDR1 is LNHDA and CDR2 SQIVND (reference sequence). J lost 4 bases, V lost 11 bases, and 7 bases had no gene match. CDR3 amino acids: CASSDRGPGANVLTF. The DNA for the CDR3 is TGTGCCTCCTCGGACAGGGGGCCCGGGGCCAACGTCCTGACTTTC.

This rearrangement joins TRBV12-5 to TRBJ1-3; D is perhaps TRBD1 (6 bases). Germline V CDR1 and CDR2: LGHNT, FRNRAP. This CDR3 is 21 amino acids long. V shed 3 bases and J shed 0 bases, with 27 bases lying between them. Here the CDR3 DNA reads TGTGCTAGTGGTTTCCGAGGGGGGGATATCGGCAGGGGTTCCTCTGGAAACACCATATATTTT. Translated: CASGFRGGDIGRGSSGNTIYF.

This chain uses TRBV4-1 with TRBJ1-5; 9 bases match TRBD1. The CDR3 covers 15 residues. V was pared by 3 bases and J by 7 bases, with 7 bases of the junction left unmatched. Germline loops: CDR1 MGHRA, CDR2 YSYEKL. CDR3 in amino acids: CASSQGQGHEQPQHF. For the CDR3, the DNA is TGCGCCAGCAGCCAGGGACAGGGTCATGAGCAGCCCCAGCATTTT.